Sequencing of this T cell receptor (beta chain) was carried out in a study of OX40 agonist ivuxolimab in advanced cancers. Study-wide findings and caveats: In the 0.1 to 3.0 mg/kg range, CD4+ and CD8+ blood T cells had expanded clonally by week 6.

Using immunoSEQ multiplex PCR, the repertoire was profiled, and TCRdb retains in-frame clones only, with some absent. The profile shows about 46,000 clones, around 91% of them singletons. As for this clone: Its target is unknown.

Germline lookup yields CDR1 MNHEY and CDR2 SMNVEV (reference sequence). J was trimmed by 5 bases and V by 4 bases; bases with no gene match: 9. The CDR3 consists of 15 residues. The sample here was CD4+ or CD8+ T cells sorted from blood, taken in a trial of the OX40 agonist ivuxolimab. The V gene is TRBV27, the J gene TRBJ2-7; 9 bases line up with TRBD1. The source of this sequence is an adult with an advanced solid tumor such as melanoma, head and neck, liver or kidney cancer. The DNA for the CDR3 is TGTGCCAGCAGTTCTTGGGACAGGGTGTCCGACGAGCAGTACTTC. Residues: CASSSWDRVSDEQYF.